Presented here are 3 T cell receptor beta chains from one specimen sequenced in a study of T cell repertoires in cytomegalovirus infection. TCRdb reanalysed the reads using MiXCR and keeps one entry per CDR3 protein. The repertoire holds just under 550,000 distinct CDR3 sequences, less than 30% seen once, with roughly 13% in the top ten. The sample comprised PBMCs. The receptors stem from a human donor in good health (CMV status not recorded). Some clones in this sample may be carry-over from other donors' samples.

The sample holds many counts of this clonotype. The CDR3 here is CASSLGILISNQPQHF. In DNA, the CDR3 is TGTGCCAGCAGCTTAGGGATTTTAATTAGCAATCAGCCCCAGCATTTT. V usage is TRBV11-2 and J usage is TRBJ1-5; D not certain. The CDR3 has 16 amino acids. V was shortened by 1 base and J by 0 bases, with 10 bases between the two germline ends. Germline values: CDR1 SGHAT, CDR2 FQNNGV.

CDR3 sequence: CASSPSTGAYEQYV. DNA for the CDR3: TGTGCCAGCTCACCTTCTACAGGGGCCTACGAGCAGTACGTC. V gene TRBV18 combines with J gene TRBJ2-7; 7 bases fit TRBD1. CDR3 length equals 14 residues. Germline loops: CDR1 KGHSH, CDR2 LQKENI. V shed 3 bases, J shed 2 bases, and the junction held 4 bases outside the gene matches.

This clonotype was seen only a few times. The chain combines TRBV11-2 with TRBJ1-6; 7 positions agree with TRBD1. The CDR3 is 15 residues long. After removal of 6 bases from V and 7 bases from J, the junction contained 9 bases not matched to a gene. Germline V gene lookup returns CDR1 SGHAT and CDR2 FQNNGV. CDR3 nucleotide sequence: TGTGCCAGCAGAAAAGACAGGGTCGGCAATTCACCCCTCCACTTT. It translates to CASRKDRVGNSPLHF.